The clone carrying this T cell receptor (beta chain) was counted between two and nine times. Its target is not known. The sample originates from a study of regulatory T cells in long-lasting Graves disease. Points from the study as a whole: Fewer public clonotypes were shared by new patients (roughly 970) than by persistent patients (around 2,900).

The CDR3 consists of 17 residues. V trimming: 3 bases; J trimming: 1 base; junction bases outside the gene matches: 6. Germline V gene data show CDR1 as LGHDT and CDR2 as YNNKEL (reference sequence). Investigators prepared the TCR beta libraries by applying iRepertoire HTBI primers and Arm-PCR of CDR3 regions. One entry per CDR3 protein results from TCRdb running MiXCR on the multiplex PCR reads. The data hold about 440,000 distinct CDR3 sequences, with roughly 15% observed a single time. Time point of the sample: newly diagnosed GD, antithyroid drugs for less than 3 months. After RNA was extracted from PBMCs, the TCR library was made from it. This same sample was also part of a study on T cells in Graves' hyperthyroidism and ophthalmopathy.

The J gene is TRBJ2-2, the V gene TRBV3-1, with TRBD1 identical over 9 bases. The clonotype comes from a woman aged 18 to 35 with Graves disease. The sample in question was peripheral blood mononuclear cells (PBMCs), obtained at new diagnosis, from a patient treated with antithyroid drugs. The CDR3 DNA sequence: TGTGCCAGCAGCCAGCTTACAGGGGGCGGGAACACCGGGGAGCTGTTTTTT. This gives the protein CASSQLTGGGNTGELFF.